A selection of T cell receptor beta chains follows, all from one sample in a study of T-cell memory formation after mild COVID-19. TCRdb passed the 5' RACE reads through MiXCR, listing each CDR3 protein once. The table lists 200,000 to 250,000 distinct CDR3 sequences, about 10% of them singletons. The sample was PBMCs or a T cell subset sorted from them (not recorded which). The source of these receptors is a man younger than 30 who had mild COVID-19 (a few samples of this study predate the infection). Cell type and time point are not known. CDR3s include the opening cysteine and the closing phenylalanine or tryptophan. A D gene is named only where the DNA matches it firmly. Expanded clones get a size class; other rows say once, few or many, or leave the size out.

abundance	v_gene	d_gene	j_gene	CDR3aa	CDR3nt
-	TRBV27	-	TRBJ2-7	CASSPRLVSYEQYF	TGTGCCAGCAGTCCCCGACTGGTCTCCTACGAGCAGTACTTC
few	TRBV6-1	TRBD1	TRBJ2-3	CASSRDRGPIGADTQYF	TGTGCCAGCAGCCGGGACAGGGGCCCTATCGGCGCAGATACGCAGTATTTT
few	TRBV6-2/TRBV6-3	TRBD2	TRBJ2-5	CASSYPSRTSRGETQYF	TGTGCCAGCAGTTACCCGAGTAGGACTAGCAGAGGGGAGACCCAGTACTTC
-	TRBV5-1	-	TRBJ1-2	CASGGQQEANYGYTF	TGCGCCAGCGGCGGACAGCAGGAAGCTAACTATGGCTACACCTTC
few	TRBV5-1	-	TRBJ1-2	CASTLEPAVNYGYTF	TGCGCCAGCACGCTCGAGCCGGCCGTTAACTATGGCTACACCTTC
few	TRBV7-2	TRBD2	TRBJ2-7	CASSLPGTSRYEQYF	TGTGCCAGCAGCCTACCCGGGACTAGTAGATACGAGCAGTACTTC
few	TRBV5-1	TRBD1	TRBJ2-7	CASNRGTGIYEQYF	TGCGCCAGCAACCGCGGGACAGGGATCTACGAGCAGTACTTC
-	TRBV4-1	-	TRBJ2-2	CASSQLNRANTGELFF	TGCGCCAGCAGCCAATTAAACAGGGCGAACACCGGGGAGCTGTTTTTT
-	TRBV5-4	-	TRBJ1-6	CASRRERDSPLHF	TGTGCCAGCAGACGGGAGCGGGATTCACCCCTCCACTTT
few	TRBV28	TRBD1	TRBJ2-6	CASSLQGAYGANVLTF	TGTGCCAGCAGCCTACAGGGGGCATACGGGGCCAACGTCCTGACTTTC
few	TRBV20-1	-	TRBJ2-4	CSARIAPLAKNIQYF	TGCAGTGCTAGGATAGCCCCACTAGCCAAAAACATTCAGTACTTC
few	TRBV5-1	-	TRBJ1-1	CASSVGTMNTEAFF	TGCGCCAGCAGCGTGGGGACAATGAACACTGAAGCTTTCTTT
few	TRBV12-3/TRBV12-4	TRBD1	TRBJ1-3	CASKDRGVFTGNTIYF	TGTGCCAGCAAGGACAGGGGGGTTTTCACTGGAAACACCATATATTTT